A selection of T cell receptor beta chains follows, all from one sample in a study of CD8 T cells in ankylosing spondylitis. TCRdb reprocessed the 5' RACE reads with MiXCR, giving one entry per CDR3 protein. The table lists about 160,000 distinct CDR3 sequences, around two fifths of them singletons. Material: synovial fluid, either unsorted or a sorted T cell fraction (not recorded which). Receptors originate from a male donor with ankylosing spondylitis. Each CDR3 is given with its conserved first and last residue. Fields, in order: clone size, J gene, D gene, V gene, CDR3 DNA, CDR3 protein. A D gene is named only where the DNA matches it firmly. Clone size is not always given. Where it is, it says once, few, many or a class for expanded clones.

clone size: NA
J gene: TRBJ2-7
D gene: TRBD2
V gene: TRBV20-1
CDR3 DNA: TGCAGTGCTAGGGGGTTAGCGGGAGCGAGCTACGAGCAGTACTTC
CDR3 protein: CSARGLAGASYEQYF

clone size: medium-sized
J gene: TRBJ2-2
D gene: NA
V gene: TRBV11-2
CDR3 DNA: TGTGCCAGCGTCCCGGACCCTATGAACACCGGGGAGCTGTTTTTT
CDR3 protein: CASVPDPMNTGELFF

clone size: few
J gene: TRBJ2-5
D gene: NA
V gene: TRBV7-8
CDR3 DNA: TGTGCCAGCAGCTTAGCGGTGACCCAGTACTTC
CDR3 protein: CASSLAVTQYF

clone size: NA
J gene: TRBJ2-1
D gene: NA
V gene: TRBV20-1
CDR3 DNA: TGCAGTGCTCCCAGGGGGGGTAAAGCCTCCTACAATGAGCAGTTCTTC
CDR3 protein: CSAPRGGKASYNEQFF

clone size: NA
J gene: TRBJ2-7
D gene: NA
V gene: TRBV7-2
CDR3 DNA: TGTGCCAGCAGCTTAGGGGGCTGGGACGCTCTCTACGAGCAGTACTTC
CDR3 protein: CASSLGGWDALYEQYF

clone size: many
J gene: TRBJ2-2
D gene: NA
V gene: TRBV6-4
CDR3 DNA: TGTGCCAGCAGTGACAGGGGCACCGGGGAGCTGTTTTTT
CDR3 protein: CASSDRGTGELFF

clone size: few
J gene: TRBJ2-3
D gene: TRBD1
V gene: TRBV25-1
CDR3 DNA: TGTGCCAGCAGTGTCCGGGACAGGGGCAACGCTGGTCCAGATACGCAGTATTTT
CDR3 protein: CASSVRDRGNAGPDTQYF

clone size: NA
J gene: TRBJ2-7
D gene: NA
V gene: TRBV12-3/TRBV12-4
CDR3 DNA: TGTGCCAGCAGTTTTTGGACTTACTACGAGCAGTACTTC
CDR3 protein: CASSFWTYYEQYF

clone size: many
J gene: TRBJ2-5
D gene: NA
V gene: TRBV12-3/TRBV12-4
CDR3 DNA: TGTGCCAGCAGTCCAACGGGAGAGACCCAGTACTTC
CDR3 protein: CASSPTGETQYF

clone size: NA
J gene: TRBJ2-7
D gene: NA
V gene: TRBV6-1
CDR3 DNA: TGTGCCAGCAAAGGCGGGGCGTCCTACGAGCAGTACTTC
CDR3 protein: CASKGGASYEQYF

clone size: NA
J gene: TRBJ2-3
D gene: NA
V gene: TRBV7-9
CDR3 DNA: TGTGCCAGCAGCCCAAAGGCAGATACGCAGTATTTT
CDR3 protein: CASSPKADTQYF

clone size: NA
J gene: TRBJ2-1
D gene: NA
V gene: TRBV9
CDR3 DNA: TGTGCCAGCAGCGTAGGTGGACGGGGGGCCCTCAATGAGCAGTTCTTC
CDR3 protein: CASSVGGRGALNEQFF

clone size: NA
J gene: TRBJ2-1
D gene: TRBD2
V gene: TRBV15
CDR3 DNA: TGTGCCACCAGCAGAGATCGGGGGGGTAATGAGCAGTTCTTC
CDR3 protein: CATSRDRGGNEQFF

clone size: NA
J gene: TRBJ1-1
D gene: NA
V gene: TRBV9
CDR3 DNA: TGTGCCAGCAGCGTAGGAGGACGCGAAGCTTTCTTT
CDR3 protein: CASSVGGREAFF

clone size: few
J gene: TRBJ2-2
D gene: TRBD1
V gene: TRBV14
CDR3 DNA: TGTGCCAGCAGCCACAGGGACAGGGCGAACACCGGGGAGCTGTTTTTT
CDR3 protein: CASSHRDRANTGELFF

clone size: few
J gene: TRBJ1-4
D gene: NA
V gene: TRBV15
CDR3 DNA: TGTGCCACCAGCAGAGCGGGGACCCTTAGGGAAAAACTGTTTTTT
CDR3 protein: CATSRAGTLREKLFF

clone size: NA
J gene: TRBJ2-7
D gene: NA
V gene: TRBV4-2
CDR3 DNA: TGTGCCAGCAGCCAAGATTGGGGTCTCTACGAGCAGTACTTC
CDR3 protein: CASSQDWGLYEQYF

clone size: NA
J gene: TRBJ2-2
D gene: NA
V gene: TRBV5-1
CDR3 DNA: TGCGCCAGCAGCGAGGGACCGACGAACACCGGGGAGCTGTTTTTT
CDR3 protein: CASSEGPTNTGELFF

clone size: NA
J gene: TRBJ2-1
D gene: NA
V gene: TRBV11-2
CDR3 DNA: TGTGCCAGCAGCTTAGATCTGGCGGTCTACTATTACAATGAGCAGTTCTTC
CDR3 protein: CASSLDLAVYYYNEQFF

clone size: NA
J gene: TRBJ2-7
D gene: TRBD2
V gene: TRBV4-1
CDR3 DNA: TGCGCCAGCAGCCTACTATGGGGGACTAGCGGGAGGGATGGACAGTACTTC
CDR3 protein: CASSLLWGTSGRDGQYF

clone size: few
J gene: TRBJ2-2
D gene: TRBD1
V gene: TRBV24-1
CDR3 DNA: TGTGCCACCAGTGAGTCGGGACAGGGGTCCGGGGAGCTGTTTTTT
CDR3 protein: CATSESGQGSGELFF

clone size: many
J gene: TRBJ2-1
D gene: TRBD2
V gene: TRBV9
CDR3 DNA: TGTGCCAGCAGCTCCACGGGGGGGGAATACAATGAGCAGTTCTTC
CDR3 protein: CASSSTGGEYNEQFF

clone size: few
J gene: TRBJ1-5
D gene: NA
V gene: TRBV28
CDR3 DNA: TGTGCCAGCAGAACGGGGGCGAAGGACAGTCGAGGTCCCCAGCATTTT
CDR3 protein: CASRTGAKDSRGPQHF

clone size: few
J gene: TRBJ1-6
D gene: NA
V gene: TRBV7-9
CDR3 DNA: TGTGCCAGCAGCGCGGGGGGCCCTAATCGGGATAATTCACCCCTCCACTTT
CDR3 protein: CASSAGGPNRDNSPLHF

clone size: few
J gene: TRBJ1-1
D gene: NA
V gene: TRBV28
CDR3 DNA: TGTGCCAGCAGTTTAATATCGGGGGGAACTGAAGCTTTCTTT
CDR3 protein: CASSLISGGTEAFF

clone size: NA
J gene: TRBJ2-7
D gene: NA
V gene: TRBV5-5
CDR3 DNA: TGTGCCAGCAGCCCGGAGGGGGACTTTTCCGGATACGAGCAGTACTTC
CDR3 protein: CASSPEGDFSGYEQYF

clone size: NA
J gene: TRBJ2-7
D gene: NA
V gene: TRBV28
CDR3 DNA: TGTGCCAGCAGTAAACGGAGATTAACCAACTACGAGCAGTACTTC
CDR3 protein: CASSKRRLTNYEQYF

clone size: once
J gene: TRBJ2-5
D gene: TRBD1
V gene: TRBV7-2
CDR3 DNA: TGTGCCAGCAGCTCACAGGGGAAGAAGACCCAGTACTTC
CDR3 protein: CASSSQGKKTQYF

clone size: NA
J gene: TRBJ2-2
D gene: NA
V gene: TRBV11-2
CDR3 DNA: TGTGCCAGCAGCCCCGCTTGCACCGGGGAGCTGTTTTTT
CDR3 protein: CASSPACTGELFF

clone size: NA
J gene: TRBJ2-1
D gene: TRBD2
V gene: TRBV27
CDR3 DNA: TGTGCCAGCAGCCCTCTAGCGGGAGGGCCCGGCAATGAGCAGTTCTTC
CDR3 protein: CASSPLAGGPGNEQFF

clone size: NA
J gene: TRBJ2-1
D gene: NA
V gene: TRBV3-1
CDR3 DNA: TGTGCCAGCAGCCAAGATGTCGAGTACTACAATGAGCAGTTCTTC
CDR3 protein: CASSQDVEYYNEQFF

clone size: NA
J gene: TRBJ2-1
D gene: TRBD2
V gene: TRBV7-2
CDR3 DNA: TGTGCCAGCAGCTTAGGGGTATGGGTGCTAGCGGGAGGTGAGCAGTTCTTC
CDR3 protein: CASSLGVWVLAGGEQFF

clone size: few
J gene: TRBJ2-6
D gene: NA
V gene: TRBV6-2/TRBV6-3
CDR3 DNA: TGTGCCAGCACGGCCACTTTATCTGGGGCCAACGTCCTGACTTTC
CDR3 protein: CASTATLSGANVLTF

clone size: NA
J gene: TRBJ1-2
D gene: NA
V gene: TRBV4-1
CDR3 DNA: TGCGCCAGCAGCCAAGAGGGCGGGGGACCCCCGGAGGGGTATGGCTACACCTTC
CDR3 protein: CASSQEGGGPPEGYGYTF

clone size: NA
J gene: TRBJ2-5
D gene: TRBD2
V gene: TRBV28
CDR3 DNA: TGTGCCAGCAGTTTAACTAGCGGGAGGTCCTCACGGACAGAGACCCAGTACTTC
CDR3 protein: CASSLTSGRSSRTETQYF

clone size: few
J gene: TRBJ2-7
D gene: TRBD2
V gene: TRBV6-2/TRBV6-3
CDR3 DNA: TGTGCCAGCAGTGGAGCGGGAGGCCCGGGGCCCTACGAGCAGTACTTC
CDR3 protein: CASSGAGGPGPYEQYF

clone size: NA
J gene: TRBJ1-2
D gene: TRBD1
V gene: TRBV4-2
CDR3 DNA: TGTGCCAGCAGCGGGGACAGGGGGCGCTGGTTGAAGGCCTTCTATGGCTACACCTTC
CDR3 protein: CASSGDRGRWLKAFYGYTF

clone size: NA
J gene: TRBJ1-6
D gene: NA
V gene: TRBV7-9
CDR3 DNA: TGTGCCAGCAGCCCTTGGAAAGATTCACCCCTCCACTTT
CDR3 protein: CASSPWKDSPLHF

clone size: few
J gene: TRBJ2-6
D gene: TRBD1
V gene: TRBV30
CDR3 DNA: TGTGCCTGGAGTGCACAGGGGGTCTCTGGGGCCAACGTCCTGACTTTC
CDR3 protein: CAWSAQGVSGANVLTF

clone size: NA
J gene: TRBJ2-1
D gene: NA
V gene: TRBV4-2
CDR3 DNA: TGTGCCAGCAGCCAAGATCGGGGCCGGGGCGGTGGTGAGCAGTTCTTC
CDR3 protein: CASSQDRGRGGGEQFF

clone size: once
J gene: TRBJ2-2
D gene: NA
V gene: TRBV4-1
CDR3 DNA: TGCGCCAGCAGCCAAGACTTGCGGGAATTGTACTACCTTCGGGAGCTGTTTTTT
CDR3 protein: CASSQDLRELYYLRELFF

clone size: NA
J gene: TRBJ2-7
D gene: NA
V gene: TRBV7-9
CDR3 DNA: TGTGCCAGCAGCCCAAAGGGGTCTAGCGCCTACGAGCAGTACTTC
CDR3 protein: CASSPKGSSAYEQYF

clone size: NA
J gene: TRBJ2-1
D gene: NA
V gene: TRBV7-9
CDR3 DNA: TGTGCCAGCAGGGGGAACTACGGTGAGCAGTTCTTC
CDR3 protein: CASRGNYGEQFF

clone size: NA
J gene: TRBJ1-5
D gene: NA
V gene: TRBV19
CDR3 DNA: TGTGCCAGTAGTTCGGGACCGCACAATCAGCCCCAGCATTTT
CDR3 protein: CASSSGPHNQPQHF

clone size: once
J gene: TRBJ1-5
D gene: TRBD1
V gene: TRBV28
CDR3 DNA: TGTGCCAGCAGTCCCGGTGGGGGGACAGGGTTTCAGCCCCAGCATTTT
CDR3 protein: CASSPGGGTGFQPQHF

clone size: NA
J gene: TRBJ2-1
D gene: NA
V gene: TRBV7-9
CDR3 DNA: TGTGCCAGCAGCTTAGGTAGGGGAGATCCGGACAATGAGCAGTTCTTC
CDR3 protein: CASSLGRGDPDNEQFF

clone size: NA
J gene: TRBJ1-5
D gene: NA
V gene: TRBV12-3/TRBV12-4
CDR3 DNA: TGTGCCAGCAGTTTAGTGAAACGGCAGCCCCAGCATTTT
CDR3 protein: CASSLVKRQPQHF

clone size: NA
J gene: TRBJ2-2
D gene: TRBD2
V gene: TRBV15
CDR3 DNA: TGTGCCACCGGGGGGGTAGCGGGATCCGGGGAGCTGTTTTTT
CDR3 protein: CATGGVAGSGELFF

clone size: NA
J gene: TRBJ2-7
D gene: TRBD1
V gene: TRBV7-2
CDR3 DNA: TGTGCCAGCAGCGCCCGACAGGGTCGGAGCTCCTACGAGCAGTACTTC
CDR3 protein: CASSARQGRSSYEQYF